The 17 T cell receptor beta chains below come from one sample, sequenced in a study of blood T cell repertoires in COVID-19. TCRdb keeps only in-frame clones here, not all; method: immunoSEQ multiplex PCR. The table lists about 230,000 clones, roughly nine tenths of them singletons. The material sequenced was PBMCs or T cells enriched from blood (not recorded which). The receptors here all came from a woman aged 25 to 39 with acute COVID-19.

CDR3 region: CATSDTGTGLTGYTF. Written as DNA, the CDR3 is TGTGCCACCAGTGATACCGGGACAGGGCTGACTGGCTACACCTTC. The V and J genes are TRBV24-1 and TRBJ1-2, with 9 bases fitting TRBD1. J gave up 7 bases and V 3 bases, and 8 bases lay outside the gene matches. The CDR3 loop spans 15 amino acids. The germline V gene encodes CDR1 KGHDR and CDR2 SFDVKD.

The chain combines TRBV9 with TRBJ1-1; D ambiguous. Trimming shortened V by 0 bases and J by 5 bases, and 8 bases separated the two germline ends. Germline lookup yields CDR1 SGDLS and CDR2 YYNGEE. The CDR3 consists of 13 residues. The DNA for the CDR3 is TGTGCCAGCAGCGTAGGAGGGCCGACTGAAGCTTTCTTT. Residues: CASSVGGPTEAFF.

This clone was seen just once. The CDR3 here is CASSSTRGWHGYTF. The CDR3 DNA reads TGTGCCAGCAGCAGTACCAGGGGATGGCATGGCTACACCTTC. V usage is TRBV6-5 and J usage is TRBJ1-2, with D perhaps matching TRBD1 (6 bases). Germline-derived CDR1 and CDR2 are MNHEY and SVGAGI. V gave up 6 bases and J gave up 6 bases, with 17 bases separating them. This CDR3 comprises 14 residues.

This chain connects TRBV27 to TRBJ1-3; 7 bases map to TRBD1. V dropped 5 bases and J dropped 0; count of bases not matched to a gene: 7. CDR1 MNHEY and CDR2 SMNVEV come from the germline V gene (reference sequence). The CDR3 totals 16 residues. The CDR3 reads CASSRAGGYSGNTIYF. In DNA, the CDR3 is TGTGCCAGCAGTAGGGCAGGGGGATACTCTGGAAACACCATATATTTT.

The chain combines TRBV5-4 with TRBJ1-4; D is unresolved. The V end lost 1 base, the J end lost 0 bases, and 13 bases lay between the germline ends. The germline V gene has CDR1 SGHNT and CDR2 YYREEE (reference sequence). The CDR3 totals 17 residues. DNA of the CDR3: TGTGCCAGCAGCTTGAGCCCTAATACCGCAACTAATGAAAAACTGTTTTTT. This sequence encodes CASSLSPNTATNEKLFF.

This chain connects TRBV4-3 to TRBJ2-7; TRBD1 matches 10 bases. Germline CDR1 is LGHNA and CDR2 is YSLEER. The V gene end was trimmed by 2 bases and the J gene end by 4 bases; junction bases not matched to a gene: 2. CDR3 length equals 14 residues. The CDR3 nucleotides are TGCGCCAGCAGCCAACAGGGACAGGGGTACGAGCAGTACTTC. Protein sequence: CASSQQGQGYEQYF.

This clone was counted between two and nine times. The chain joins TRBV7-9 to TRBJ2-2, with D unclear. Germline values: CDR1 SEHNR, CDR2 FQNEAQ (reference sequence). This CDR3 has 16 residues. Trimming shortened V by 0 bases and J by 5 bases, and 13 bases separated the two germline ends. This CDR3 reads CASSLALARRTGELFF. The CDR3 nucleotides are TGTGCCAGCAGCTTAGCCCTGGCTAGGAGAACCGGGGAGCTGTTTTTT. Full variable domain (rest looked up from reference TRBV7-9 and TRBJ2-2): DTGVSQNPRHKITKRGQNVTFRCDPISEHNRLYWYRQTLGQGPEFLTYFQNEAQLEKSRLLSDRFSAERPKGSFSTLEIQRTEQGDSAMYLCASSLALARRTGELFFGEGSRLTVL.

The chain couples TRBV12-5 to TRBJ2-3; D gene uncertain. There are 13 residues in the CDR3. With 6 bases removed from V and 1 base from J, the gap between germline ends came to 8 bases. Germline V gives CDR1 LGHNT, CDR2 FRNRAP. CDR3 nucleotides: TGTGCTAGTGGGCCTTTAGGCACAGATACGCAGTATTTT. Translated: CASGPLGTDTQYF.

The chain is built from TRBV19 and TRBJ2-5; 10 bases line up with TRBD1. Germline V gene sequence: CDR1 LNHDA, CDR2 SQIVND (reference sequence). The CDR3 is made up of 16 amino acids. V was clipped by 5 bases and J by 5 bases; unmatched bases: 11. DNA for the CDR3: TGTGCCAGTAGTCCCTCCCGGGACAGGGGAAGGGAGACCCAGTACTTC. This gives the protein CASSPSRDRGRETQYF.

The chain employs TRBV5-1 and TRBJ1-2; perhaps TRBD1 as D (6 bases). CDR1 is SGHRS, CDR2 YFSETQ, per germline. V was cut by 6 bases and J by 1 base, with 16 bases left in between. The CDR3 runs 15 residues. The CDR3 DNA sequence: TGCGCCAGCATGGCCGAGTTCAGGGGTAACTATGGCTACACCTTC. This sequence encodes CASMAEFRGNYGYTF.

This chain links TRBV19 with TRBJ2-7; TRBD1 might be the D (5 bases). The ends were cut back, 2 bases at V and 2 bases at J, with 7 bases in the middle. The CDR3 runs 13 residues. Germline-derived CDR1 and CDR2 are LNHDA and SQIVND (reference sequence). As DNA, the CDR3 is TGTGCCAGTAGTATATCAGGGACCTACGAGCAGTACTTC. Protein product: CASSISGTYEQYF.

In nucleotides, the CDR3 is TGTGCCAGCAGCGAAGGGGAGGGCCTCTACGAGCAGTACTTC. This gives the protein CASSEGEGLYEQYF. The rearrangement links TRBV9 to TRBJ2-7; 7 nucleotides line up with TRBD2. V dropped 3 bases and J dropped 3; count of bases not matched to a gene: 6. CDR3 size: 14 residues. Germline-derived CDR1 and CDR2 are SGDLS and YYNGEE. Combining the CDR3 with reference TRBV9 and TRBJ2-7 gives the whole variable domain DSGVTQTPKHLITATGQRVTLRCSPRSGDLSVYWYQQSLDQGLQFLIQYYNGEERAKGNILERFSAQQFPDLHSELNLSSLELGDSALYFCASSEGEGLYEQYFGPGTRLTVT.

The CDR3 nucleotides are TGTGCCAGCTCACCACGGGACAGGGGGAGTACTCAGCCCCAGCATTTT. It is translated as CASSPRDRGSTQPQHF. J is TRBJ1-5 and V is TRBV18; TRBD1 matches at 11 bases. The germline V gene encodes CDR1 KGHSH and CDR2 LQKENI. V lost 1 base to trimming and J lost 6 bases; unmatched junction nucleotides: 5. CDR3 length: 16 residues. Complete variable domain (other parts from reference TRBV18 and TRBJ1-5): NAGVMQNPRHLVRRRGQEARLRCSPMKGHSHVYWYRQLPEEGLKFMVYLQKENIIDESGMPKERFSAEFPKEGPSILRIQQVVRGDSAAYFCASSPRDRGSTQPQHFGDGTRLSIL.

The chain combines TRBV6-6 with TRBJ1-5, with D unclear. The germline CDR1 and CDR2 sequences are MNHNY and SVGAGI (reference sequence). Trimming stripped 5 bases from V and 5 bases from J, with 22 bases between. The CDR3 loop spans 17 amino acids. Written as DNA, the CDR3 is TGTGCCAGCAGTCCCAAGGCCTCGGCGGAGGCTGATCAGCCCCAGCATTTT. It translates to CASSPKASAEADQPQHF.

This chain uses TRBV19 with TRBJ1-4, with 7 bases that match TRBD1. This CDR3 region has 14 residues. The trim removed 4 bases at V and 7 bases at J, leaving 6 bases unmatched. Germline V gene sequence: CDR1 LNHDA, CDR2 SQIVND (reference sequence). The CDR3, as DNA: TGTGCCAGTAGTACGTGGGACAGTTCTGAAAAACTGTTTTTT. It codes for CASSTWDSSEKLFF. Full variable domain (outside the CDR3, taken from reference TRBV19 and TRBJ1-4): DGGITQSPKYLFRKEGQNVTLSCEQNLNHDAMYWYRQDPGQGLRLIYYSQIVNDFQKGDIAEGYSVSREKKESFPLTVTSAQKNPTAFYLCASSTWDSSEKLFFGSGTQLSVL.

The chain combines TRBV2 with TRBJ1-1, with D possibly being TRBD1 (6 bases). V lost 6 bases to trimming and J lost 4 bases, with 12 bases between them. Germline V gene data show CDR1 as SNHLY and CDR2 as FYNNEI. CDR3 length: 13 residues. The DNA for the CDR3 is TGTGCCAGCAGCCAACAGGGACGCACTGAAGCTTTCTTT. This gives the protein CASSQQGRTEAFF.

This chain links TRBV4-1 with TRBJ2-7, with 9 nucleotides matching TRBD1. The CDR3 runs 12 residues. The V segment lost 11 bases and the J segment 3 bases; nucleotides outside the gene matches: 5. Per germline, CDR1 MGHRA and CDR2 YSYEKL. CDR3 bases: TGCGCCTCCGGGACAGGGAGCTACGAGCAGTACTTC. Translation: CASGTGSYEQYF.